This TCR beta chain emerged from a study of blood T cell repertoires in COVID-19. As for the study in general: Spain, Italy and the United States supplied samples that represented acute and convalescent COVID-19. From T cells, B-cell-depleted T cells, or PBMCs came the material, which was cDNA or gDNA.

Per the original methods: Estimates of nucleated cell counts were drawn from the amplification of reference gene primers. The repertoire was sequenced with immunoSEQ multiplex PCR; TCRdb's copy has only in-frame clones and lacks some. V, J and clone size are those of that table, while D and trimming were read from the DNA. The table has about 62,000 clones, roughly 90% seen once. Germline values: CDR1 SGHNT, CDR2 YYREEE (reference sequence). CDR3 length: 15 amino acids. With V trimmed by 3 bases and J by 0 bases, 1 base remained unmatched. The material sequenced was peripheral blood. This chain joins TRBV5-4 and TRBJ2-1; 9 bases line up with TRBD1. This clonotype was sampled from a woman older than 75 with acute or convalescent COVID-19. The CDR3, as DNA: TGTGCCAGCAGCTCGGGACAGGGCTCCTACAATGAGCAGTTCTTC. Its protein is CASSSGQGSYNEQFF.